This passage covers 12 T cell receptor beta chains from one sample sequenced in a study of blood T cell repertoires in COVID-19. Clones were sequenced by immunoSEQ multiplex PCR, and TCRdb holds only the in-frame ones, with some missing. This sample has fewer than 500,000 clones, with around nine tenths found just once. Sequencing was done on a sample of PBMCs or T cells enriched from blood (not recorded which). These TCRs come from a woman between 18 and 29 years old with acute COVID-19.

This clone was seen a handful of times. The gene calls are TRBV27 and TRBJ1-2; tentatively, D is TRBD1 (6 bases). The CDR3 loop spans 12 amino acids. Trimming cost V 8 bases and J 1 base, with 8 bases left between them. Germline V gene lookup returns CDR1 MNHEY and CDR2 SMNVEV (reference sequence). DNA for the CDR3: TGTGCCAGCCGGGACATTAACTATGGCTACACCTTC. Translating it yields CASRDINYGYTF.

This chain links TRBV29-1 with TRBJ2-1; 8 nucleotides line up with TRBD1. Trimming cost V 5 bases and J 9 bases; bases outside gene matches: 6. CDR1 SQVTM and CDR2 ANQGSEA come from the germline V gene. There are 12 residues in the CDR3. CDR3 coding DNA: TGCAGCGTTACAGGGGGGTCGAGTGAGCAGTTCTTC. It is translated as CSVTGGSSEQFF.

This clone appeared once. The chain is built from TRBV15 and TRBJ2-7, with D tentatively TRBD2 (5 bases). Trimming took 3 bases from V and 3 from J, leaving 12 bases between them. This CDR3 comprises 14 residues. Germline V lookup: CDR1 LNHNV, CDR2 YYDKDF (reference sequence). CDR3 sequence reads: CATSRYTGYYEQYF. Here the CDR3 DNA reads TGTGCCACCAGCAGGTACACGGGGTACTACGAGCAGTACTTC.

The rearrangement links TRBV6-2 or TRBV6-3 to TRBJ1-5; D gene unclear. The V end was cut by 2 bases, the J end by 2 bases, with 16 bases between. CDR3 length: 17 residues. CDR1 is MNHEY, CDR2 SVGEGT, per germline. The CDR3 sequence is CASSYRGTPEGNQPQHF. The DNA for the CDR3 is TGTGCCAGCAGTTACAGAGGCACCCCGGAGGGCAATCAGCCCCAGCATTTT.

The chain links TRBV29-1 to TRBJ2-1; TRBD1 aligns across 7 bases. The CDR3 contains 16 residues. Germline V lookup: CDR1 SQVTM, CDR2 ANQGSEA. V lost 6 bases, J lost 0 bases, and 11 bases stayed unmatched. The CDR3 reads CSVRPTGSSSYNEQFF. The CDR3 DNA sequence: TGCAGCGTCCGGCCGACAGGGTCTAGCTCCTACAATGAGCAGTTCTTC.

This clone has a handful of counts. The chain uses TRBV3-1 (or the pseudogene TRBV3-2) and TRBJ1-2, with D tentatively TRBD1 (5 bases). The CDR3 has 14 residues. CDR1 and CDR2 (germline): LGHDT, YNNKEL (reference sequence). V shed 4 bases and J shed 4 bases, with 13 bases lying between them. Written as DNA, the CDR3 is TGTGCCAGCAGCCCGACAGTGAGTAGCTATGGCTACACCTTC. Translation gives CASSPTVSSYGYTF.

This clone was counted between two and nine times. The V and J genes are TRBV12-3 or TRBV12-4 and TRBJ2-5, with D hard to call. The CDR3 covers 13 residues. With 5 bases removed from V and 5 bases from J, the gap between germline ends came to 12 bases. CDR3 residues: CASSRNLRETQYF. The CDR3 nucleotides are TGTGCCAGCAGTAGGAATCTGAGGGAGACCCAGTACTTC.

This clone was seen only a few times. The chain has TRBV29-1 and TRBJ1-5, with D unresolved. CDR3 size: 13 residues. The germline gives CDR1 SQVTM, CDR2 ANQGSEA. Trimming pared 7 bases from V and 4 bases from J, leaving 14 bases between. The CDR3 nucleotides are TGCAGCGCTACGTCCGGAGTGAATCAGCCCCAGCATTTT. Its protein product is CSATSGVNQPQHF.

This clone was picked up a small number of times. This chain joins TRBV3-1 (or the pseudogene TRBV3-2) and TRBJ1-6; D ambiguous. Trimming removed 4 bases at V and 7 bases at J, with 8 bases between. Germline-derived CDR1 and CDR2 are LGHDT and YNNKEL (reference sequence). This CDR3 is 13 amino acids long. The chain's CDR3 is CASSPTHNSPLHF. The CDR3 DNA follows: TGTGCCAGCAGCCCTACTCACAATTCACCCCTCCACTTT.

The chain recombines TRBV9 with TRBJ1-1; D is perhaps TRBD1 (5 bases). V was shortened by 4 bases and J by 8 bases, with 18 bases between the two germline ends. The CDR3 is made up of 14 amino acids. Germline V CDR1 and CDR2: SGDLS, YYNGEE. DNA of the CDR3: TGTGCCAGCAGCAGACAGTCGGCATGGGAAGAAGCTTTCTTT. Encoded protein: CASSRQSAWEEAFF.

V gene TRBV6-1 combines with J gene TRBJ1-2, with 8 positions matching TRBD1. This CDR3 spans 14 amino acids. Per germline, CDR1 MNHNS and CDR2 SASEGT. V gave up 2 bases and J gave up 6 bases; unmatched junction bases: 5. DNA for the CDR3: TGTGCCAGCAGTGAAAAAAGGACAGGGCATGGCTACACCTTC. This translates into CASSEKRTGHGYTF.

This chain connects TRBV6-5 to TRBJ1-2, with 9 positions matching TRBD1. CDR1 and CDR2 from the germline V gene are MNHEY and SVGAGI. This CDR3 is 14 amino acids long. Unmatched junction bases numbered 6, after V lost 4 bases and J lost 6 bases. The CDR3 region is CASSSPDRGNGYTF. DNA of the CDR3: TGTGCCAGCAGTTCCCCGGACAGGGGTAATGGCTACACCTTC.